This T cell receptor (beta chain) came from a study of blood T cells in healthy people across ages. Regarding the study as a whole: A conclusive naive versus antigen-experienced comparison was prevented by the unsorted PBMCs. Age showed a roughly linear inverse relationship with TCR beta diversity per million T cells.

This clonotype was counted at least ten times. The antigen remains undetermined. V was trimmed by 1 base and J by 0 bases, leaving 7 bases between them. CDR1 is SGHTA, CDR2 FQGNSA, per germline. The CDR3 runs 14 residues. A second about 6 to 12 cycle PCR used barcoded and J-beta primers. Using its own MiXCR run on the 5' RACE reads, TCRdb lists one record per CDR3 protein. This table has 650,000 to 700,000 distinct CDR3 sequences, under 65% appearing once. The specimen sequenced was blood. The J gene is TRBJ2-7, the V gene TRBV7-2, with D unclear. The clonotype comes from a woman older than 75 in good health. The CDR3 nucleotides are TGTGCCAGCAGCTTAGACCCCGGCTCCTACGAGCAGTACTTC. Encoded protein: CASSLDPGSYEQYF.